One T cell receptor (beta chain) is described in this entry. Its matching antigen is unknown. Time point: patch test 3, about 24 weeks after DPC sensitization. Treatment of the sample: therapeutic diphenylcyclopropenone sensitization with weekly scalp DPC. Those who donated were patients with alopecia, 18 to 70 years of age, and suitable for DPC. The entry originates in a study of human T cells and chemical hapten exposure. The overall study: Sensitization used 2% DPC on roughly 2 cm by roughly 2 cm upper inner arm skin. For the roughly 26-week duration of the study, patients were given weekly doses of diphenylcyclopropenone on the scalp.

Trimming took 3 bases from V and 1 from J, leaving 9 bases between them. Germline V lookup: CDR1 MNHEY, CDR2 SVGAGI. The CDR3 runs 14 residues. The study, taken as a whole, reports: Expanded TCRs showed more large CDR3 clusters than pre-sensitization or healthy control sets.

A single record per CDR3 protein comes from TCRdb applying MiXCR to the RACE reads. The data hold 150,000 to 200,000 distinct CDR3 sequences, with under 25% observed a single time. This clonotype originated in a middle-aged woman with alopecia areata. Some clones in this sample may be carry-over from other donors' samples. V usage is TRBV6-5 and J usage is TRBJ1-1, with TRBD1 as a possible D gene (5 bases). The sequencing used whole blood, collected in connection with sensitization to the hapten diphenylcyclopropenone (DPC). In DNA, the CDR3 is TGTGCCAGCAGTTATATGAGGGGGAACACTGAAGCTTTCTTT. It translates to CASSYMRGNTEAFF.